The entry below gives a single T cell receptor beta chain sequence along with its context. The antigen is undetermined. The sample comes from a study of cytomegalovirus exposure and HLA in healthy donors. Study-level points and caveats: The majority of CMV-associated TCR beta chains were reported as apparently HLA-restricted in a later analysis.

This CDR3 spans 16 amino acids. Germline V gene lookup returns CDR1 MNHEY and CDR2 SMNVEV (reference sequence). Germline trimming cut 6 bases from V and 4 bases from J; bases unmatched to any gene: 13. The PCR made use of 60 Vbeta and 13 Jbeta primers. Per the original data handling: Counted up in a later analysis, unique TCR beta chains came to 60 million to 95 million, with around 11 million shared. Profiling relied on immunoSEQ multiplex PCR, and the TCRdb table lists in-frame clones only, not all of them. That table furnishes V, J and clone size, whereas the DNA furnished D and trimming. The top ten hold less than 3.5% of the sample, which has 85,000 to 110,000 clones, 66% seen once.

The sequence derives from a woman aged 45 to 65 in good health and CMV-seronegative. The chain combines TRBV27 with TRBJ2-7; TRBD2 agrees at 9 bases. The sequenced sample was PBMCs. DNA of the CDR3: TGTGCCAGCAGCCGAGCGGGAGGTGCGGGAGGGTACGAGCAGTACTTC. Its protein product is CASSRAGGAGGYEQYF.